The 32 T cell receptor beta chains presented below share a single source sample, sequenced in a study of monozygotic twins with inflammatory bowel disease (dated 2019 in TCRdb). Library creation used 5' RACE. This sample was sequenced with an Illumina HiSeq 2500. TCRdb reprocessed the raw reads; every CDR3 protein sequence is a single record, and DNA is not supplied. The table of this sample itemizes approximately 400,000 distinct CDR3 sequences. The leading ten clones occupy 2.4% of the sample. What was sequenced was blood. Source of these receptors: a human donor with ulcerative colitis or Crohn's disease, or a healthy co-twin of an affected twin (not recorded which).

The chain combines TRBV11-2 with TRBJ2-3; TCRdb calls TRBD1, which cannot be checked without DNA. CDR1 is SGHAT and CDR2 is FQNNGV in the germline V gene. This CDR3 is built from 15 residues. The CDR3: CASSSRTGSRDTQYF.

The chain is built from TRBV6-1 and TRBJ2-7; checking the TCRdb D call of TRBD1 is not possible without DNA. The CDR3 consists of 15 residues. CDR1 is MNHNS and CDR2 is SASEGT in the germline V gene. CDR3 region: CASSGTGLSSYEQYF.

The rearrangement joins TRBV4-1 to TRBJ2-3; TCRdb names TRBD2, which stays unverified in the absence of DNA. Germline lookup yields CDR1 MGHRA and CDR2 YSYEKL. The CDR3 is made up of 17 amino acids. The CDR3 loop reads CASRVIAGGLSTDTQYF.

The chain's CDR3 is CSVEGGLGTYEQYF. The chain employs TRBV29-1 and TRBJ2-7; TCRdb lists TRBD2, though no DNA is available to test this call. In germline, CDR1 is SQVTM, CDR2 ANQGSEA. The CDR3 extends over 14 amino acids.

This chain uses TRBV3-1 with TRBJ2-7; the D call from TCRdb, TRBD2, cannot be confirmed without DNA. This CDR3 contains 14 residues. Germline CDR1 is LGHDT and CDR2 is YNNKEL (reference sequence). CDR3 sequence reads: CACSLAGETYEQYF.

The chain combines TRBV30 with TRBJ1-2; with no DNA, the TCRdb D assignment of TRBD1 cannot be verified. The CDR3 runs to 12 residues. Germline CDR1 GTSNPN, CDR2 SVGIG (reference sequence). CDR3 residues: CAWSLQGAGYTF.

The rearrangement joins TRBV12-3 or TRBV12-4 to TRBJ1-1; TCRdb reports TRBD1, a call that lacks DNA to check it against. CDR3 length: 14 amino acids. CDR3: CASRPGQARTEAFF.

This sequence joins TRBV4-1 and TRBJ1-2. From germline, CDR1 is MGHRA and CDR2 YSYEKL. This CDR3 comprises 15 residues. The CDR3 is CASSQDRGSGRGYTF.

This chain connects TRBV6-1 to TRBJ1-2; checking the TCRdb D call of TRBD1 is not possible without DNA. Germline V gene sequence: CDR1 MNHNS, CDR2 SASEGT. The CDR3 totals 14 residues. This chain's CDR3 is CASSGDGSNYGYTF.

This CDR3 is CSGRRNTGELFF. The chain employs TRBV29-1 and TRBJ2-2; no DNA is available, so the TRBD2 call from TCRdb remains unchecked. CDR1 SQVTM and CDR2 ANQGSEA come from the germline V gene. The CDR3 covers 12 residues.

The chain has TRBV5-1 and TRBJ2-7; TCRdb indicates TRBD1, and absent DNA this call remains unverified. The CDR3 runs 15 residues. CDR1 and CDR2 from the germline V gene are SGHRS and YFSETQ. CDR3 region: CASSAFGTGSYEQYF.

The chain joins TRBV7-8 to TRBJ2-4; TCRdb picks TRBD1, but there is no DNA to check that call. Germline values: CDR1 SGHVS, CDR2 FQNEAQ. This CDR3 has 14 residues. The CDR3 is CASSLSQGGNIQYF.

CDR3 sequence: CASSPTLGLAGDEQYF. The chain combines TRBV4-2 with TRBJ2-7; no DNA is available, so the TRBD2 call from TCRdb remains unchecked. Germline V lookup: CDR1 LGHNA, CDR2 YNFKEQ. The CDR3 covers 16 residues.

The CDR3: CSARADRFYGYTF. This chain connects TRBV20-1 to TRBJ1-2; lacking DNA, the TRBD1 call made by TCRdb goes unchecked. The CDR3 has 13 residues. Germline V gene sequence: CDR1 DFQATT, CDR2 SNEGSKA (reference sequence).

The CDR3 reads CASSPGTGKSDTQYF. V usage is TRBV5-1 and J usage is TRBJ2-3; the TCRdb call, TRBD1, lacks DNA for checking. The germline gives CDR1 SGHRS, CDR2 YFSETQ. The CDR3 length is 15 residues.

The genes are TRBV30 and TRBJ2-3; TCRdb picks TRBD1, but there is no DNA to check that call. Germline V gene sequence: CDR1 GTSNPN, CDR2 SVGIG (reference sequence). This CDR3 is built from 13 residues. CDR3 loop: CAWGRGASDTQYF.

The rearrangement joins TRBV5-1 to TRBJ1-1. The CDR3 length is 13 residues. CDR1 and CDR2 from the germline V gene are SGHRS and YFSETQ. The CDR3 loop reads CASSGGGRIEAFF.

V is TRBV11-3 and J is TRBJ1-1. CDR1 and CDR2 (germline): SGHNT, YENEEA. The CDR3 length is 13 residues. The CDR3 reads CASSLGLSTEAFF.

The CDR3 spells CSAPLAGTETQYF. The V gene is TRBV20-1, the J gene TRBJ2-5; TCRdb outputs TRBD2, but without DNA this stays unchecked. Per the germline V gene, CDR1 is DFQATT and CDR2 is SNEGSKA (reference sequence). CDR3 length: 13 amino acids.

The V gene is TRBV3-1, the J gene TRBJ2-7; the TCRdb D gene call, TRBD2, has no DNA to confirm it. CDR3 length: 15 amino acids. Germline-derived CDR1 and CDR2 are LGHDT and YNNKEL (reference sequence). CDR3 protein: CASSHWTSGGYEQYF.

This sequence joins TRBV27 and TRBJ2-3; TCRdb lists TRBD2, though no DNA is available to test this call. Germline CDR1 MNHEY, CDR2 SMNVEV (reference sequence). This CDR3 is built from 13 residues. This chain's CDR3 is CASSHGRENTQYF.

This chain uses TRBV2 with TRBJ1-1. CDR1 is SNHLY, CDR2 FYNNEI, per germline. The length of the CDR3 is 15 residues. CDR3 loop: CASSFSTSDNTEAFF.

The rearrangement joins TRBV6-5 to TRBJ1-2. The CDR3 has 15 amino acids. Looked up from germline, CDR1 is MNHEY and CDR2 is SVGAGI. The CDR3 spells CASSYSREGWYGYTF.

The chain carries TRBV10-2 and TRBJ2-3; TCRdb returns TRBD2, unconfirmable since there is no DNA. The CDR3 contains 15 residues. From germline, CDR1 is WSHSY and CDR2 SAAADI. CDR3 sequence: CASSGTSGRTDTQYF.

The V call is TRBV27, the J call TRBJ2-7; TCRdb's D gene call, TRBD1, goes unchecked for lack of DNA. The CDR3 runs 13 residues. CDR1 is MNHEY and CDR2 is SMNVEV in the germline V gene (reference sequence). The CDR3 sequence is CAIRAAESYEQYF.

The rearrangement links TRBV7-2 to TRBJ2-3; checking the TCRdb D call of TRBD2 is not possible without DNA. Germline CDR1 SGHTA, CDR2 FQGNSA. The CDR3 covers 16 residues. The CDR3 here is CASSLLAGGRTDTQYF.

The rearrangement uses TRBV5-6 and TRBJ2-2; checking the TCRdb D call of TRBD1 is not possible without DNA. From germline, CDR1 is SGHDT and CDR2 YYEEEE. The length of the CDR3 is 17 residues. CDR3 amino acids: CASTPLGGQGESGELFF. The variable domain in full, completed from reference TRBV5-6 and TRBJ2-2, reads DAGVTQSPTHLIKTRGQQVTLRCSPKSGHDTVSWYQQALGQGPQFIFQYYEEEERQRGNFPDRFSGHQFPNYSSELNVNALLLGDSALYLCASTPLGGQGESGELFFGEGSRLTVL.

J is TRBJ1-1 and V is TRBV20-1; no DNA is available, so the TRBD1 call from TCRdb remains unchecked. The germline gives CDR1 DFQATT, CDR2 SNEGSKA (reference sequence). The CDR3 has 13 residues. The CDR3 here is CSARWAQGIGAFF.

The V and J genes are TRBV20-1 and TRBJ2-5; TCRdb returns TRBD2, unconfirmable since there is no DNA. Germline V lookup: CDR1 DFQATT, CDR2 SNEGSKA (reference sequence). This CDR3 region has 14 residues. CDR3 loop: CSARLAGVSETQYF.

The chain combines TRBV7-2 with TRBJ2-2; checking the TCRdb D call of TRBD2 is not possible without DNA. Per germline, CDR1 SGHTA and CDR2 FQGNSA. The CDR3 extends over 14 amino acids. The CDR3 region is CASSPGLVTGELFF.

The rearrangement links TRBV28 to TRBJ2-5. The CDR3 is 13 amino acids. Germline V gene sequence: CDR1 MDHEN, CDR2 SYDVKM. The CDR3 protein is CASSPLLGGTQYF.

The genes are TRBV7-3 and TRBJ2-1; TCRdb reports TRBD1, a call that lacks DNA to check it against. This CDR3 contains 15 residues. CDR1 and CDR2 from the germline V gene are SGHTA and FQGTGA. The CDR3 sequence is CASSLGQATYNEQFF.